A single sample is the source of the 18 T cell receptor beta chains below, sequenced in a study of early T cells in non-severe SARS-CoV-2 infection. TCRdb redid the calling of the 5' RACE reads with MiXCR, one entry per CDR3 protein. The data hold over 85,000 distinct CDR3 sequences, with 10% to 15% observed a single time. The specimen was whole blood, collected at baseline. The receptors were sampled from an adult who was a healthcare worker with PCR-confirmed SARS-CoV-2 infection or an uninfected control (not recorded which).

CDR3 nucleotide sequence: TGTGCCACCCGACGGGTGAGCACAGATACGCAGTATTTT. Residues: CATRRVSTDTQYF. The rearrangement links TRBV28 to TRBJ2-3; D remains unclear. The CDR3 sequence is 13 residues long. Germline CDR1 is MDHEN and CDR2 is SYDVKM. The V and J ends lost 10 bases and 0 bases respectively, with 11 bases between them.

This clonotype was observed at least ten times. This chain links TRBV5-1 with TRBJ1-1; D may be TRBD1 (5 bases). V was pared by 0 bases and J by 6 bases, with 9 bases between. Germline V CDR1 and CDR2: SGHRS, YFSETQ. The CDR3 consists of 13 residues. Here the CDR3 reads CASSLVGRAEAFF. The CDR3 DNA reads TGCGCCAGCAGCTTGGTGGGCAGGGCTGAAGCTTTCTTT.

V usage is TRBV6-1 and J usage is TRBJ2-2; D is possibly TRBD1 (6 bases). Germline CDR1 is MNHNS and CDR2 is SASEGT. V lost 6 bases and J lost 4, with 9 bases in between. The CDR3 extends over 13 amino acids. The DNA of the CDR3 is TGTGCCAGCAGGCGACAGGTCACCGGGGAGCTGTTTTTT. It is translated as CASRRQVTGELFF.

The table lists this clonotype with many counts. The chain uses TRBV30 and TRBJ2-7; weak D call: TRBD1 (6 bases). V gave up 3 bases and J gave up 3 bases, with 18 bases separating them. Germline loops: CDR1 GTSNPN, CDR2 SVGIG (reference sequence). The length of the CDR3 is 15 residues. CDR3 sequence: CAWSAWDTGYYEQYF. CDR3 nucleotides: TGTGCCTGGAGCGCCTGGGACACGGGGTACTACGAGCAGTACTTC. Full variable domain (outside the CDR3, taken from reference TRBV30 and TRBJ2-7): SQTIHQWPATLVQPVGSPLSLECTVEGTSNPNLYWYRQAAGRGLQLLFYSVGIGQISSEVPQNLSASRPQDRQFILSSKKLLLSDSGFYLCAWSAWDTGYYEQYFGPGTRLTVT.

About this clonotype: A much larger clone sits a single nucleotide away, making a read error possible. Here the CDR3 reads CASRYDQGNTEASF. The DNA for the CDR3 is TGTGCCAGCCGATACGACCAGGGGAACACTGAAGCTTCCTTT. The rearrangement links TRBV6-1 to TRBJ1-1; D is perhaps TRBD1 (6 bases). CDR3 size: 14 residues. Per the germline V gene, CDR1 is MNHNS and CDR2 is SASEGT.

This clonotype was counted many times. The chain joins TRBV4-2 to TRBJ2-7, with 13 positions matching TRBD2. Unmatched junction bases numbered 1, after V lost 7 bases and J lost 4 bases. The germline V gene encodes CDR1 LGHNA and CDR2 YNFKEQ. CDR3 length: 13 amino acids. The CDR3 sequence: CASKLAGGYEQYF. In nucleotides, the CDR3 is TGTGCCAGCAAACTAGCGGGAGGGTACGAGCAGTACTTC.

This clonotype was detected many times. The gene calls are TRBV19 and TRBJ2-2; 8 nucleotides agree with TRBD1. This CDR3 is built from 16 residues. Germline V gene sequence: CDR1 LNHDA, CDR2 SQIVND (reference sequence). J lost 0 bases, V lost 4 bases, and 4 bases had no gene match. CDR3 amino acids: CASSTGTGANTGELFF. The CDR3 DNA reads TGTGCCAGTAGTACTGGGACAGGAGCGAACACCGGGGAGCTGTTTTTT.

There are many counts of this clonotype. This sequence joins TRBV7-2 and TRBJ2-1; TRBD1 or TRBD2 may be the D gene (5 bases each). The CDR3 sequence is 13 residues long. Germline assignment: CDR1 SGHTA and CDR2 FQGNSA. V gave up 0 bases and J gave up 10 bases, with 10 bases separating them. The CDR3 here is CASSLAGPREQFF. The CDR3 DNA sequence: TGTGCCAGCAGCTTAGCGGGACCGCGGGAGCAGTTCTTC.

This clonotype was seen a few times. The chain has TRBV7-9 and TRBJ1-1, with 7 bases that match TRBD1. The CDR3 runs 16 residues. Trimming at V came to 4 bases and at J to 0 bases, leaving 8 bases not matched to a gene. Germline V gene sequence: CDR1 SEHNR, CDR2 FQNEAQ (reference sequence). The CDR3, as DNA: TGTGCCAGCAGCTCAGTACAGGGGCCATTGAACACTGAAGCTTTCTTT. Residues: CASSSVQGPLNTEAFF.

The genes are TRBV29-1 and TRBJ1-4; no firm D call. V lost 4 bases and J 5 bases, leaving 8 bases between the germline ends. Germline V gene lookup returns CDR1 SQVTM and CDR2 ANQGSEA. This CDR3 is 12 amino acids long. CDR3 coding DNA: TGCAGCGTTGCAGGCGAAAATGAAAAACTGTTTTTT. Protein: CSVAGENEKLFF.

This clonotype has just a few counts. This rearrangement joins TRBV30 to TRBJ1-5; TRBD1 agrees at 7 bases. With V trimmed by 4 bases and J by 3 bases, 9 bases remained unmatched. Germline V gene data show CDR1 as GTSNPN and CDR2 as SVGIG (reference sequence). The CDR3 consists of 15 residues. The CDR3: CAWNFPGQYNQPQHF. The CDR3 DNA is TGTGCCTGGAACTTTCCGGGACAGTACAATCAGCCCCAGCATTTT.

This clonotype was picked up many times. The chain carries TRBV7-2 and TRBJ2-5; no clear D. The CDR3 runs 12 residues. Deletions cut 5 bases from V and 2 bases from J, with 6 bases between. Germline CDR1 SGHTA, CDR2 FQGNSA. The CDR3 protein is CASSLTQETQYF. CDR3 DNA sequence: TGTGCCAGCAGCCTAACTCAAGAGACCCAGTACTTC.

This clonotype was seen repeatedly, ten times or more. The V and J genes are TRBV5-4 and TRBJ2-1; D is possibly TRBD2 (6 bases). The V gene's germline CDR1 is SGHNT and CDR2 YYREEE (reference sequence). The CDR3 extends over 13 amino acids. V gave up 4 bases and J gave up 6 bases, with 11 bases separating them. CDR3 sequence (DNA): TGTGCCAGCAGCGGCGGGATCTCCAATGAGCAGTTCTTC. Residues: CASSGGISNEQFF.

The chain combines TRBV6-6 with TRBJ2-3; 11 nucleotides align to TRBD1. The V gene's germline CDR1 is MNHNY and CDR2 SVGAGI (reference sequence). CDR3 length equals 15 residues. J lost 5 bases, V lost 5 bases, and 6 bases had no gene match. The chain's CDR3 is CASSNRTGGKDTQYF. The CDR3 DNA reads TGTGCCAGCAGTAACCGGACAGGGGGCAAAGATACGCAGTATTTT.

This clonotype was counted at least ten times. The CDR3 loop reads CASSWGDAGELFF. The CDR3 nucleotides are TGTGCCAGCAGCTGGGGGGATGCCGGGGAGCTGTTTTTT. The rearrangement uses TRBV5-5 and TRBJ2-2, with D perhaps TRBD2 (6 bases). The CDR3 length is 13 residues. The germline CDR1 and CDR2 sequences are SGHKS and YYEKEE (reference sequence). Trimming removed 3 bases from V and 6 bases from J, with 9 bases in between.

The V gene is TRBV27, the J gene TRBJ1-2; 9 bases are shared with TRBD1. The germline gives CDR1 MNHEY, CDR2 SMNVEV (reference sequence). The CDR3 runs to 15 residues. Trimming at V came to 3 bases and at J to 4 bases, leaving 6 bases not matched to a gene. The CDR3 reads CASSLGRTGAYGYTF. CDR3 DNA sequence: TGTGCCAGCAGTTTGGGCCGGACAGGGGCCTATGGCTACACCTTC.

This clonotype turned up a few times. This chain connects TRBV4-1 to TRBJ2-1; 7 bases map to TRBD2. Germline V lookup: CDR1 MGHRA, CDR2 YSYEKL. This CDR3 has 17 residues. Trimming removed 0 bases from V and 4 bases from J; junction bases left unmatched: 9. The CDR3 bases are TGCGCCAGCAGCCAAGATCGGGGCCTAGCGGTTTACAATGAGCAGTTCTTC. Translated, it gives CASSQDRGLAVYNEQFF.

This clonotype came up a few times. V is TRBV20-1 and J is TRBJ2-3; D is unresolved. Per the germline V gene, CDR1 is DFQATT and CDR2 is SNEGSKA (reference sequence). Between the trimmed V and J ends, which lost 2 bases and 6 bases, there was a span of 3 bases. The CDR3 sequence is 10 residues long. The CDR3 sequence: CSARTDTQYF. Written as DNA, the CDR3 is TGCAGTGCTAGAACTGATACGCAGTATTTT.